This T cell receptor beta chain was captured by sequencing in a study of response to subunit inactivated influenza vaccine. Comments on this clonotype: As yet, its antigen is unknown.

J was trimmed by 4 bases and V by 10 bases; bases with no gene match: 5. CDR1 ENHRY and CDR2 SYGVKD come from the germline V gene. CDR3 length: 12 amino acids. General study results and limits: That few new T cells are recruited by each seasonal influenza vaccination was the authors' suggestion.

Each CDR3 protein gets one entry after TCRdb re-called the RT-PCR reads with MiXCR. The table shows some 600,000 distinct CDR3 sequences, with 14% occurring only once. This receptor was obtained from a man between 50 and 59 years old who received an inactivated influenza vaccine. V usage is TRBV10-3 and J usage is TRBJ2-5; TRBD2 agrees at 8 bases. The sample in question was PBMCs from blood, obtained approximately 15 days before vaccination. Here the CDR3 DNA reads TGTGCCAGCGGGGGGAGTTCAGAGACCCAGTACTTC. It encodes CASGGSSETQYF.